Below are 19 T cell receptor beta chains sequenced from a single sample in a study of beta chain features in type 1 diabetes (dated 2018 in TCRdb). Libraries were prepared through the immunoSEQ multiplex PCR assay. The entire isolated RNA was reverse transcribed using the High Capacity cDNA Reverse Transcription Kit, and thus expressed TCRB transcripts were sequenced. This immuneACCESS table, as held by TCRdb, lists in-frame sequences with V and J called but not all clones. Of the missing ones, under half trace to an unresolved V gene in checked studies; the others have no known cause. The sample has approximately 140,000 clones on record, 6.9% of them singletons. Around 1.5% of the sample is held by the ten biggest clonotypes. The sequencing input was central memory CD4+ T cells from blood. All receptors come from a woman between 25 and 40 years old in good health.

This clone was detected a few times. The chain recombines TRBV7-2 with TRBJ2-1; 13 nucleotides line up with TRBD2. CDR1 and CDR2 from the germline V gene are SGHTA and FQGNSA. This CDR3 spans 16 amino acids. The J segment lost 6 bases and the V segment lost 5 bases, leaving 7 bases of the junction unmatched. The CDR3 DNA reads as TGTGCCAGCAGCCCCAGGGGGACTAGCGGGACCAATGAGCAGTTCTTC. Protein: CASSPRGTSGTNEQFF.

The rearrangement joins TRBV7-9 to TRBJ2-3; TRBD2 aligns across 9 bases. After removal of 5 bases from V and 0 bases from J, the junction contained 6 bases not matched to a gene. The germline V gene encodes CDR1 SEHNR and CDR2 FQNEAQ (reference sequence). CDR3 length: 16 amino acids. Here the CDR3 DNA reads TGTGCCAGCAGCCAGAGGCTAGCGGGGAGCACAGATACGCAGTATTTT. As protein: CASSQRLAGSTDTQYF.

The rearrangement links TRBV4-3 to TRBJ1-1; TRBD1 matches 9 bases. CDR3 length: 14 residues. The germline V gene has CDR1 LGHNA and CDR2 YSLEER. Trimming took 1 base from V and 11 from J; bases not matched to a gene: 8. The CDR3: CASSQVGQGSRAFF. As DNA, the CDR3 is TGCGCCAGCAGCCAAGTAGGACAGGGGTCGAGGGCTTTCTTT.

This chain uses TRBV28 with TRBJ1-4; 7 bases are a match to TRBD1. V lost 4 bases to trimming and J lost 10 bases; unmatched junction nucleotides: 3. The V gene's germline CDR1 is MDHEN and CDR2 SYDVKM. The CDR3 extends over 12 amino acids. The CDR3 reads CASSSGQIKLFF. The CDR3 coding sequence is TGTGCCAGCAGTTCGGGACAGATAAAACTGTTTTTT.

J is TRBJ2-1 and V is TRBV4-2; 7 bases map to TRBD2. V lost 0 bases to trimming and J lost 8 bases; unmatched junction nucleotides: 13. In germline, CDR1 is LGHNA, CDR2 YNFKEQ. There are 17 residues in the CDR3. CDR3 bases: TGTGCCAGCAGCCAAGAGGGGGAAGGGACCGCGGGGGATGAGCAGTTCTTC. Protein product: CASSQEGEGTAGDEQFF.

This clone was seen more than once but under ten times. The V call is TRBV5-5, the J call TRBJ2-5; 8 nucleotides align to TRBD1. Germline values: CDR1 SGHKS, CDR2 YYEKEE (reference sequence). V was pared by 3 bases and J by 1 base, with 8 bases of the junction left unmatched. The CDR3 contains 16 residues. This chain's CDR3 is CASSYYSGTGQETQYF. CDR3 nucleotide sequence: TGTGCCAGCAGCTATTATTCCGGGACAGGCCAAGAGACCCAGTACTTC.

The J gene is TRBJ2-1, the V gene TRBV6-1, with D perhaps TRBD1 (6 bases). The V end was cut by 7 bases, the J end by 2 bases, with 15 bases between. The CDR3 is made up of 15 amino acids. From germline, CDR1 is MNHNS and CDR2 SASEGT. The CDR3 loop is CASTRTELAYNEQFF. The CDR3, as DNA: TGTGCCAGCACCCGGACAGAACTTGCCTACAATGAGCAGTTCTTC.

This clone was recorded a few times. Other DNA sequences in this specimen translate into the identical CDR3. The CDR3 spells CASSLAGSKETQYF. The DNA for the CDR3 is TGTGCCAGCAGCTTGGCAGGGTCCAAGGAGACCCAGTACTTC. V and J are TRBV11-2 and TRBJ2-5, with a tentative D call TRBD1 (5 bases). Trimming took 3 bases from V and 5 from J, leaving 13 bases between them. The CDR3 loop spans 14 amino acids. Germline V CDR1 and CDR2: SGHAT, FQNNGV.

This clone showed up many times. The chain recombines TRBV27 with TRBJ2-6, with 7 bases identical to TRBD1. V shed 5 bases and J 0 bases; nucleotides not matched to a gene: 7. Germline V CDR1 and CDR2: MNHEY, SMNVEV (reference sequence). The CDR3 is 17 residues long. CDR3 sequence: CASSPWDSPSGANVLTF. CDR3 DNA sequence: TGTGCCAGCAGTCCCTGGGACAGCCCCTCTGGGGCCAACGTCCTGACTTTC.

This clone was observed a few times. The genes are TRBV11-2 and TRBJ2-2; 7 positions match TRBD2. Germline V gene data show CDR1 as SGHAT and CDR2 as FQNNGV. Germline trimming cut 3 bases from V and 4 bases from J; bases unmatched to any gene: 8. CDR3 length: 16 residues. CDR3: CASSFDGGLPTGELFF. In DNA, the CDR3 is TGTGCCAGCAGCTTCGACGGGGGGTTACCCACCGGGGAGCTGTTTTTT.

This clone showed up just a few times. Other DNA sequences within the sample encode an identical CDR3. The chain combines TRBV7-9 with TRBJ1-2; 7 nucleotides match TRBD1. CDR1 and CDR2 (germline): SEHNR, FQNEAQ (reference sequence). The CDR3 length is 15 residues. With V trimmed by 5 bases and J by 4 bases, 10 bases remained unmatched. This CDR3 reads CASSPRTGFSYGYTF. The CDR3, as DNA: TGTGCCAGCAGCCCGCGGACAGGCTTCTCCTATGGCTACACCTTC.

The chain carries TRBV19 and TRBJ2-2, with 7 bases identical to TRBD2. V dropped 7 bases and J dropped 1; count of bases not matched to a gene: 12. Per the germline V gene, CDR1 is LNHDA and CDR2 is SQIVND (reference sequence). CDR3 length equals 17 residues. CDR3 in amino acids: CASIPIAASGNTGELFF. CDR3 DNA: TGTGCCAGTATCCCAATAGCGGCTAGCGGGAACACCGGGGAGCTGTTTTTT.

The gene calls are TRBV28 and TRBJ1-5; 8 nucleotides line up with TRBD1. This CDR3 region has 15 residues. V lost 6 bases and J lost 7; bases outside the gene matches: 11. Germline V CDR1 and CDR2: MDHEN, SYDVKM. The CDR3: CASSIRGRRDQPQHF. DNA for the CDR3: TGTGCCAGCAGCATCAGGGGGCGCAGGGACCAGCCCCAGCATTTT.

This clone was seen repeatedly, ten times or more. V usage is TRBV7-9 and J usage is TRBJ2-1; 8 bases line up with TRBD1. Germline CDR1 and CDR2: SEHNR and FQNEAQ (reference sequence). V lost 5 bases and J lost 6; bases outside the gene matches: 9. CDR3 size: 15 residues. The DNA of the CDR3 is TGTGCCAGCAGCCCATTCTCGACAGGGGCCAATGAGCAGTTCTTC. Protein product: CASSPFSTGANEQFF.

In this sample, this clone turned up many times. The V and J genes are TRBV18 and TRBJ2-1; possible D gene TRBD2, 6 bases. The CDR3 totals 15 residues. Between the trimmed V and J ends, which lost 1 base and 8 bases, there was a span of 15 bases. The germline V gene encodes CDR1 KGHSH and CDR2 LQKENI. CDR3: CASSPRHNTGDEQFF. In DNA form, the CDR3 reads TGTGCCAGCTCACCACGACATAACACGGGGGATGAGCAGTTCTTC.

The chain joins TRBV5-8 to TRBJ2-1, with 11 bases identical to TRBD2. In germline, CDR1 is SGHTS, CDR2 YDEGEE. V lost 2 bases and J lost 4; bases outside the gene matches: 2. CDR3 size: 15 residues. The CDR3 DNA follows: TGTGCCAGCAGCTTCCGACTAGCGGGATACAATGAGCAGTTCTTC. Amino acids: CASSFRLAGYNEQFF. The whole variable domain, remainder taken from reference TRBV5-8 and TRBJ2-1, is EAGVTQSPTHLIKTRGQQATLRCSPISGHTSVYWYQQALGLGLQFLLWYDEGEERNRGNFPPRFSGRQFPNYSSELNVNALELEDSALYLCASSFRLAGYNEQFFGPGTRLTVL.

Ten or more counts support this clone. For the CDR3, the DNA is TGTGCCAGCAGTTTAGCCAGGGGAGATACGCAGTATTTT. The encoded protein is CASSLARGDTQYF. The rearrangement joins TRBV27 to TRBJ2-3, with TRBD1 as a possible D gene (6 bases). From germline, CDR1 is MNHEY and CDR2 SMNVEV (reference sequence). Between the trimmed V and J ends, which lost 2 bases and 5 bases, there was a span of 8 bases. There are 13 residues in the CDR3.

This clone was counted between two and nine times. The genes are TRBV4-2 and TRBJ1-1, with D perhaps TRBD1 (5 bases). The V and J ends lost 1 base and 1 base respectively, with 7 bases between them. Germline CDR1 and CDR2: LGHNA and YNFKEQ. CDR3 length equals 14 residues. DNA of the CDR3: TGTGCCAGCAGCCAAGGTGACAGGAACACTGAAGCTTTCTTT. Protein sequence: CASSQGDRNTEAFF.

The sample holds a few counts of this clone. The chain employs TRBV7-9 and TRBJ1-4; 9 positions match TRBD1. The CDR3 spans 14 residues. After removal of 3 bases from V and 8 bases from J, the junction contained 4 bases not matched to a gene. In germline, CDR1 is SEHNR, CDR2 FQNEAQ (reference sequence). This CDR3 reads CASSLTGGGEKLFF. In DNA, the CDR3 is TGTGCCAGCAGCTTGACAGGGGGGGGAGAAAAACTGTTTTTT.